This T cell receptor beta chain was obtained from a study of cytomegalovirus exposure and HLA in healthy donors. On the study more broadly: The 90 to 150 validation repertoires, a later analysis reported, used the same platform as the 666 first-cohort repertoires.

Among the roughly 120 subjects of the validation cohort, separate from the approximately 700-subject first cohort, were the donors. CDR1 is LNHDA, CDR2 SQIVND, per germline (reference sequence). The CDR3 covers 14 residues. Trimming removed 7 bases at V and 3 bases at J, with 16 bases between. Assay used: immunoSEQ multiplex PCR; TCRdb lists only in-frame clones, some missing. The sample has approximately 280,000 clones, 86% seen once. The sequence came from a young woman in good health and CMV-seronegative. The sequencing sample was made of PBMCs. V usage is TRBV19 and J usage is TRBJ2-7; D perhaps matches TRBD2 (6 bases). CDR3 sequence: CASTGGLSHYEQYF. CDR3 coding DNA: TGTGCCAGTACCGGGGGTCTCTCACACTACGAGCAGTACTTC.